Presented here are 8 T cell receptor beta chains from one specimen sequenced in a study of T cells in Graves' hyperthyroidism and ophthalmopathy. It was RNA transcripts that yielded the amplified TCR beta CDR3 regions. The TCR CDR3 was amplified in a first-round RT-PCR using the HTBI primer set. TCRdb re-derived calls from the multiplex PCR reads in MiXCR, one entry per CDR3 protein. The repertoire holds 40,000 to 60,000 distinct CDR3 sequences, with roughly 51% as singletons. The sample taken for sequencing was peripheral blood or thyroid tissue (not recorded which). The receptor source for this set is a young man with Graves' hyperthyroidism.

The rearrangement joins TRBV30 to TRBJ1-2; D uncertain. The V gene's germline CDR1 is GTSNPN and CDR2 SVGIG (reference sequence). The CDR3 length is 16 residues. The V and J ends lost 0 bases and 2 bases respectively, with 16 bases between them. CDR3 sequence (DNA): TGTGCCTGGAGTGTATTCCCTTCGAGGGAAAACTATGGCTACACCTTC. Its translation: CAWSVFPSRENYGYTF.

Ten or more counts support this clonotype. V usage is TRBV4-3 and J usage is TRBJ1-6, with D unresolved. Per the germline V gene, CDR1 is LGHNA and CDR2 is YSLEER. V was pared by 4 bases and J by 7 bases, with 11 bases between. This CDR3 contains 14 residues. The CDR3 loop is CASSRQDRNSPLHF. The CDR3, as DNA: TGCGCCAGCAGCCGCCAAGACCGAAATTCACCCCTCCACTTT.

CDR3 sequence: CAWRGDRVAGYTF. Here the CDR3 DNA reads TGTGCCTGGAGAGGAGACAGGGTTGCTGGCTACACCTTC. J is TRBJ1-2 and V is TRBV25-1; 7 bases agree with TRBD1. The V gene end was trimmed by 11 bases and the J gene end by 7 bases; junction bases not matched to a gene: 13. The germline V gene has CDR1 MGHDK and CDR2 SYGVNS. This CDR3 spans 13 amino acids.

This clonotype turned up a few times. A much bigger clone sits one base away, suggesting this may be a read error. The chain combines TRBV6-6 with TRBJ2-5; TRBD1 or TRBD2 may be the D gene (5 bases each). This CDR3 is built from 14 residues. Germline V lookup: CDR1 MNHNY, CDR2 SVGAGI (reference sequence). As DNA, the CDR3 is TGTGTCAGCAGTCAGGGACCACTCTCAGAGACCCAGTACTTC. Amino acid sequence: CVSSQGPLSETQYF.

The rearrangement uses TRBV7-8 and TRBJ1-2; 10 nucleotides align to TRBD1. This CDR3 has 17 residues. Looked up from germline, CDR1 is SGHVS and CDR2 is FQNEAQ. The ends lost 6 bases at V and 2 bases at J; junction bases unmatched: 12. CDR3 protein: CASRSGTGVRDNYGYTF. The CDR3 bases are TGTGCCAGCAGGTCTGGGACAGGGGTGAGGGACAACTATGGCTACACCTTC. The full variable domain, rest sourced from reference TRBV7-8 and TRBJ1-2, is GAGVSQSPRYKVAKRGQDVALRCDPISGHVSLFWYQQALGQGPEFLTYFQNEAQLDKSGLPSDRFFAERPEGSVSTLKIQRTQQEDSAVYLCASRSGTGVRDNYGYTFGSGTRLTVV.

This clonotype was picked up many times. The chain is built from TRBV19 and TRBJ1-5; no definite D call. Germline V gene sequence: CDR1 LNHDA, CDR2 SQIVND (reference sequence). V lost 9 bases, J lost 3 bases, and 12 bases lay in between. CDR3 size: 13 residues. DNA of the CDR3: TGTGCCAGCTGCGACGGCTCCAATCAGCCCCAGCATTTT. Its translation is CASCDGSNQPQHF.

At least ten counts were recorded for this clonotype. The J gene is TRBJ1-1, the V gene TRBV20-1; D may be TRBD1 (5 bases). CDR3 length equals 13 residues. V was trimmed by 0 bases and J by 1 base, leaving 6 bases between them. Per the germline V gene, CDR1 is DFQATT and CDR2 is SNEGSKA (reference sequence). CDR3 amino acids: CSARDGGNTEAFF. The CDR3 DNA follows: TGCAGTGCTAGAGACGGGGGGAACACTGAAGCTTTCTTT.

The sample holds many counts of this clonotype. The chain joins TRBV28 to TRBJ1-2, with D possibly matching TRBD1 (5 bases). Trimming removed 1 base from V and 3 bases from J, with 12 bases in between. The CDR3 is 15 residues long. Germline CDR1 is MDHEN and CDR2 is SYDVKM. The CDR3 is CASSLSREGYYGYTF. The CDR3 nucleotides are TGTGCCAGCAGTTTATCCCGAGAGGGGTACTATGGCTACACCTTC.